The 24 T cell receptor beta chains below all came from one sample that was sequenced in a study of T cells in Graves' hyperthyroidism and ophthalmopathy. It was RNA transcripts that yielded the amplified TCR beta CDR3 regions. During a first-round RT-PCR of the TCR CDR3, the HTBI primer set was used. Via MiXCR, TCRdb re-called the multiplex PCR reads, giving one row per CDR3 protein. The sample includes hundreds of thousands of distinct CDR3 sequences, approximately 15% of them seen just once. The sequencing input was blood. Receptors originate from a middle-aged woman with Graves' ophthalmopathy.

This clonotype was picked up one time. The rearrangement links TRBV29-1 to TRBJ2-3; the D is unclear. The CDR3 is made up of 12 amino acids. The V gene's germline CDR1 is SQVTM and CDR2 ANQGSEA. The V end was cut by 4 bases, the J end by 2 bases, with 7 bases between. CDR3 DNA: TGCAGCGTTGTGGATTTCACAGATACGCAGTATTTT. Encoded protein: CSVVDFTDTQYF.

The genes are TRBV18 and TRBJ1-5; perhaps TRBD1 as D (5 bases). The CDR3 is made up of 17 amino acids. The germline CDR1 and CDR2 sequences are KGHSH and LQKENI. The V gene lost 3 bases and the J gene lost 2 bases, with 17 bases spanning the gap. The CDR3 here is CASSPGQGYEGNQPQHF. The CDR3 DNA reads as TGTGCCAGCTCACCGGGGCAGGGTTATGAGGGCAATCAGCCCCAGCATTTT.

The rearrangement uses TRBV6-1 and TRBJ2-7; D ambiguous. In germline, CDR1 is MNHNS, CDR2 SASEGT. Between the trimmed V and J ends, which lost 5 bases and 3 bases, there was a span of 11 bases. This CDR3 is 13 amino acids long. CDR3: CASSYMAGYEQYF. The CDR3 coding sequence is TGTGCCAGCAGTTACATGGCCGGCTACGAGCAGTACTTC.

The chain has TRBV7-9 and TRBJ2-1; 7 bases fit TRBD2. The J segment lost 10 bases and the V segment lost 1 base, leaving 7 bases of the junction unmatched. The CDR3 length is 14 residues. CDR1 and CDR2 from the germline V gene are SEHNR and FQNEAQ (reference sequence). The CDR3 coding sequence is TGTGCCAGCAGCTTAGTCTCGGAGGGAGGGGAGCAGTTCTTC. Protein product: CASSLVSEGGEQFF.

This clonotype occurred a few times. This chain connects TRBV7-9 to TRBJ2-7; TRBD1 aligns across 7 bases. The CDR3 length is 15 residues. The germline CDR1 and CDR2 sequences are SEHNR and FQNEAQ (reference sequence). Losses at the gene ends were 0 bases for V and 1 base for J; bases not matched to a gene: 3. CDR3 protein: CASSLARTGSYEQYF. In nucleotides, the CDR3 is TGTGCCAGCAGCTTAGCAAGGACAGGATCCTACGAGCAGTACTTC.

This clonotype came up a few times. The V gene is TRBV28, the J gene TRBJ1-5; D remains unclear. CDR1 and CDR2 from the germline V gene are MDHEN and SYDVKM. Trimming took 3 bases from V and 3 from J, leaving 9 bases between them. The CDR3 is 14 amino acids. The CDR3 DNA sequence: TGTGCCAGCAGTTTCATGGATTTCAATCAGCCCCAGCATTTT. Translation gives CASSFMDFNQPQHF.

This clonotype was detected only a few times. The J gene is TRBJ2-7, the V gene TRBV7-9, with D possibly matching TRBD1 (5 bases). Trimming cost V 4 bases and J 3 bases, with 13 bases left between them. The length of the CDR3 is 14 residues. Germline V lookup: CDR1 SEHNR, CDR2 FQNEAQ (reference sequence). CDR3: CASSSTSTDYEQYF. The CDR3 bases are TGTGCCAGCAGCTCCACATCGACAGACTACGAGCAGTACTTC.

Note on this clonotype: A read error may explain this, as a much larger clone is one base away. This chain uses TRBV27 with TRBJ2-1; D possibly corresponds to TRBD2 (7 bases). Germline assignment: CDR1 MNHEY and CDR2 SMNVEV (reference sequence). V lost 5 bases and J 10 bases, leaving 24 bases between the germline ends. This CDR3 region has 16 residues. In DNA form, the CDR3 reads TGTGCCAGCAGTCCAAGACTAGTGGGGGGGCGAGGAGAGCAGTTCTTC. Translating gives CASSPRLVGGRGEQFF.

This clonotype was observed at least ten times. The gene calls are TRBV28 and TRBJ2-7, with 12 bases that match TRBD1. The V gene end was trimmed by 5 bases and the J gene end by 7 bases; junction bases not matched to a gene: 9. CDR3 size: 15 residues. The germline V gene encodes CDR1 MDHEN and CDR2 SYDVKM. CDR3: CASSDGGQGAGEQYF. CDR3 coding DNA: TGTGCCAGCAGTGACGGGGGACAGGGGGCGGGGGAGCAGTACTTC.

This clonotype was found a few times. This chain uses TRBV12-3 or TRBV12-4 with TRBJ2-5; TRBD2 matches at 7 bases. Unmatched junction bases numbered 1, after V lost 0 bases and J lost 3 bases. This CDR3 contains 14 residues. The chain's CDR3 is CASSLALAKETQYF. The CDR3 DNA follows: TGTGCCAGCAGTTTAGCACTAGCGAAAGAGACCCAGTACTTC.

This clonotype has only a few counts. The chain is built from TRBV14 and TRBJ2-5; 8 nucleotides line up with TRBD1. Germline assignment: CDR1 SGHDN and CDR2 FVKESK. The CDR3 is made up of 16 amino acids. J was trimmed by 2 bases and V by 4 bases; bases with no gene match: 9. CDR3: CASSLTWTGPQETQYF. In DNA form, the CDR3 reads TGTGCCAGCAGCCTAACTTGGACAGGGCCGCAAGAGACCCAGTACTTC. Using reference TRBV14 and TRBJ2-5 for the parts outside the CDR3, the full variable domain is EAGVTQFPSHSVIEKGQTVTLRCDPISGHDNLYWYRRVMGKEIKFLLHFVKESKQDESGMPNNRFLAERTGGTYSTLKVQPAELEDSGVYFCASSLTWTGPQETQYFGPGTRLLVL.

In its sample, this clonotype was seen many times. The chain is built from TRBV20-1 and TRBJ2-3; 8 bases map to TRBD2. After removal of 0 bases from V and 2 bases from J, the junction contained 7 bases not matched to a gene. The CDR3 has 16 residues. Germline loops: CDR1 DFQATT, CDR2 SNEGSKA (reference sequence). CDR3 region: CSARDLGAGVTDTQYF. Here the CDR3 DNA reads TGCAGTGCTAGAGATCTTGGAGCGGGAGTCACAGATACGCAGTATTTT.

V and J are TRBV5-6 and TRBJ2-3; D gene uncertain. CDR1 is SGHDT, CDR2 YYEEEE, per germline. The ends were cut back, 0 bases at V and 2 bases at J, with 10 bases in the middle. The CDR3 contains 15 residues. The DNA for the CDR3 is TGTGCCAGCAGCTTGGATCGTGGGGTCACAGATACGCAGTATTTT. Translation gives CASSLDRGVTDTQYF.

This clonotype was seen many times. The genes are TRBV12-5 and TRBJ2-7; TRBD1 matches at 8 bases. The junction had 4 bases not matched to a gene; V was cut back by 2 bases and J by 1 base. The CDR3 sequence is 15 residues long. CDR1 and CDR2 (germline): LGHNT, FRNRAP. CDR3 residues: CASGLTGGRSYEQYF. The CDR3 nucleotides are TGTGCTAGTGGTTTGACAGGGGGAAGGTCCTACGAGCAGTACTTC.

J is TRBJ2-3 and V is TRBV30, with D possibly matching TRBD1 (5 bases). Looked up from germline, CDR1 is GTSNPN and CDR2 is SVGIG (reference sequence). CDR3 size: 13 residues. Trimming shortened V by 2 bases and J by 2 bases, and 8 bases separated the two germline ends. This CDR3 is CAWSTGPTDTQYF. For the CDR3, the DNA is TGTGCCTGGAGTACAGGCCCCACAGATACGCAGTATTTT.

Many counts were recorded for this clonotype. This chain links TRBV2 with TRBJ1-2, with no clear D. This CDR3 has 13 amino acids. In germline, CDR1 is SNHLY, CDR2 FYNNEI. Trimming pared 4 bases from V and 0 bases from J, leaving 6 bases between. CDR3 sequence reads: CASSVDPNYGYTF. The CDR3 nucleotides read TGTGCCAGCAGTGTAGATCCTAACTATGGCTACACCTTC.

This chain joins TRBV6-2 or TRBV6-3 and TRBJ2-5, with D perhaps TRBD2 (7 bases). CDR1 and CDR2 from the germline V gene are MNHEY and SVGEGT. V was shortened by 8 bases and J by 5 bases, with 18 bases between the two germline ends. This CDR3 has 14 residues. CDR3 DNA: TGTGCCAGCCTTAACCCGGGGGGCGGGGAGACCCAGTACTTC. This sequence encodes CASLNPGGGETQYF.

This clonotype was counted many times. The chain links TRBV4-1 to TRBJ1-1; TRBD1 matches 9 bases. This CDR3 contains 18 residues. V was pared by 1 base and J by 0 bases, with 9 bases of the junction left unmatched. The germline V gene has CDR1 MGHRA and CDR2 YSYEKL. CDR3 protein: CASSQGANRGRMNTEAFF. CDR3 sequence (DNA): TGCGCCAGCAGCCAAGGAGCTAACAGGGGGCGGATGAACACTGAAGCTTTCTTT.

Many counts were recorded for this clonotype. This sequence joins TRBV3-1 and TRBJ1-3, with D uncertain. The germline V gene encodes CDR1 LGHDT and CDR2 YNNKEL (reference sequence). The CDR3 has 15 amino acids. The V and J ends lost 4 bases and 1 base respectively, with 11 bases between them. The CDR3 here is CASSLGVRSGNTIYF. CDR3 bases: TGTGCCAGCAGCCTAGGAGTTAGGTCTGGAAACACCATATATTTT.

This clonotype appeared once. The chain carries TRBV5-1 and TRBJ2-7, with 10 nucleotides matching TRBD1. Germline CDR1 and CDR2: SGHRS and YFSETQ. The CDR3 contains 12 residues. Trimming removed 3 bases from V and 7 bases from J; junction bases left unmatched: 1. CDR3 coding DNA: TGCGCCAGCAGCTCGGGACAGGGGGAGCAGTACTTC. This gives the protein CASSSGQGEQYF.

In its sample, this clonotype was seen many times. The chain carries TRBV28 and TRBJ1-5, with TRBD1 matching 8 bases. Trimming cost V 5 bases and J 7 bases; bases outside gene matches: 16. The germline V gene has CDR1 MDHEN and CDR2 SYDVKM. This CDR3 contains 17 residues. This CDR3 reads CASSLYRRTGTRQPQHF. CDR3 nucleotide sequence: TGTGCCAGCAGTCTATACCGAAGGACAGGGACGCGCCAGCCCCAGCATTTT.

This clonotype was detected many times. CDR3 bases: TGTGCCAGCAGTTTCGTCCCCACGGCCGCGCCCCAGCATTTT. This encodes CASSFVPTAAPQHF. The chain is built from TRBV12-3 or TRBV12-4 and TRBJ1-5; D is undetermined. The ends were cut back, 3 bases at V and 9 bases at J, with 15 bases in the middle. The CDR3 covers 14 residues.

This clonotype has a count of ten or more. The chain links TRBV27 to TRBJ1-2; TRBD1 aligns across 7 bases. CDR3 size: 17 residues. The trim removed 6 bases at V and 0 bases at J, leaving 13 bases unmatched. Per the germline V gene, CDR1 is MNHEY and CDR2 is SMNVEV (reference sequence). Written as DNA, the CDR3 is TGTGCCAGCAGGAAATTCTTAGGGGGCCAAGCTAACTATGGCTACACCTTC. Amino acid sequence: CASRKFLGGQANYGYTF.

This clonotype was recorded a few times. The chain recombines TRBV20-1 with TRBJ1-2; D is unresolved. Germline lookup yields CDR1 DFQATT and CDR2 SNEGSKA (reference sequence). The ends were cut back, 2 bases at V and 0 bases at J, with 16 bases in the middle. This CDR3 contains 16 residues. CDR3 amino acids: CSARKPLAAPNYGYTF. The DNA of the CDR3 is TGCAGTGCTAGAAAACCCCTCGCAGCTCCTAACTATGGCTACACCTTC.